The 23 T cell receptor beta chains given below trace back to one sample, sequenced in a study of T cell responses to AZD1222 COVID-19 vaccine (dated by TCRdb to about 2021). The receptor library was made with the immunoSEQ multiplex PCR assay. TCRdb provides this immuneACCESS table in a form limited to in-frame rearrangements. Some clones are lacking; in checked studies, under half of them reflect an unresolved V gene, and why the rest are absent is not known. For this sample there are over 130,000 clones; more than 85% appear just once. The ten most abundant clones make up approximately 3.6% of the sample. This sample's time point label indicates: about 28 days (+/-7) after the second vaccine dose. Sample: peripheral blood, taken 28 days after the second AZD1222 dose. The receptor set was obtained from an adult who received the AZD1222 COVID-19 vaccine.

The CDR3 DNA is TGTGCCAGCAGCCAAGATCAGAGGGGAACGCAGTATTTT. This codes for CASSQDQRGTQYF. J is TRBJ2-3 and V is TRBV3-1 (or the pseudogene TRBV3-2), with D possibly called TRBD1 or TRBD2 (5 bases each). This CDR3 is 13 amino acids long. Germline V gene lookup returns CDR1 LGHDT and CDR2 YNNKEL (reference sequence). Trimming stripped 0 bases from V and 9 bases from J, with 10 bases between.

The chain carries TRBV19 and TRBJ1-2; D gene uncertain. CDR3 length: 14 residues. The germline V gene encodes CDR1 LNHDA and CDR2 SQIVND (reference sequence). V was shortened by 2 bases and J by 2 bases, with 9 bases between the two germline ends. The CDR3 reads CASSILGENYGYTF. In DNA form, the CDR3 reads TGTGCCAGTAGTATACTTGGAGAGAACTATGGCTACACCTTC.

This chain connects TRBV2 to TRBJ2-2; possible D gene TRBD1, 5 bases. Germline CDR1 reads SNHLY; CDR2 reads FYNNEI. The CDR3 consists of 14 residues. Between the trimmed V and J ends, which lost 6 bases and 2 bases, there was a span of 10 bases. CDR3 sequence (DNA): TGTGCCAGCAGCCAGGGAAGTAACACCGGGGAGCTGTTTTTT. It specifies CASSQGSNTGELFF.

The rearrangement uses TRBV18 and TRBJ1-1; maybe TRBD1 (5 bases). Germline values: CDR1 KGHSH, CDR2 LQKENI. The CDR3 extends over 14 amino acids. V dropped 3 bases and J dropped 1 base, with 9 bases sitting between them. CDR3 sequence: CASSPATGNTEAFF. The CDR3 coding sequence is TGTGCCAGCTCACCTGCTACAGGGAACACTGAAGCTTTCTTT.

This chain joins TRBV15 and TRBJ2-3; TRBD2 matches 11 bases. The germline V gene has CDR1 LNHNV and CDR2 YYDKDF (reference sequence). The ends lost 9 bases at V and 4 bases at J; junction bases unmatched: 6. CDR3 length: 14 residues. DNA of the CDR3: TGTGCCACGGCGACTAGCGGGATAGCAGATACGCAGTATTTT. This sequence encodes CATATSGIADTQYF.

The V call is TRBV4-1, the J call TRBJ2-1, with D possibly matching TRBD2 (6 bases). The germline V and J ends were trimmed by 4 bases and 8 bases, with 12 bases remaining between them. The CDR3 consists of 13 residues. Germline V gene sequence: CDR1 MGHRA, CDR2 YSYEKL. Written as DNA, the CDR3 is TGCGCCAGCAGCCTCAGGTCTAGCGATGAGCAGTTCTTC. It yields the protein CASSLRSSDEQFF.

The genes are TRBV10-1 and TRBJ2-7; 10 bases agree with TRBD2. Germline loops: CDR1 WNHNN, CDR2 SYGVQD (reference sequence). V lost 4 bases, J lost 2 bases, and 17 bases stayed unmatched. This CDR3 spans 19 amino acids. In DNA form, the CDR3 reads TGCGCCAGCAGTGCGTCTAGCGGGAGTAGTCAAGGAGGGACCTACGAGCAGTACTTC. It translates to CASSASSGSSQGGTYEQYF.

The rearrangement uses TRBV2 and TRBJ1-4; D is unclear. Per germline, CDR1 SNHLY and CDR2 FYNNEI. The CDR3 is 16 amino acids. V gave up 0 bases and J gave up 7 bases, with 15 bases separating them. CDR3 DNA: TGTGCCAGCAGTGAAGCTACAGTGTTATTAGGTGAAAAACTGTTTTTT. Its translation: CASSEATVLLGEKLFF.

The V call is TRBV24-1, the J call TRBJ2-3, with TRBD2 matching 10 bases. CDR3 size: 15 residues. The germline CDR1 and CDR2 sequences are KGHDR and SFDVKD. The V and J ends lost 3 bases and 6 bases, in that order; junction bases with no gene match: 5. The CDR3 loop is CATSDTGTSVDTQYF. CDR3 coding DNA: TGTGCCACCAGTGATACCGGGACTAGCGTCGATACGCAGTATTTT.

J is TRBJ1-6 and V is TRBV4-3; 9 bases agree with TRBD1. CDR1 and CDR2 from the germline V gene are LGHNA and YSLEER. The V and J ends lost 2 bases and 6 bases, in that order; junction bases with no gene match: 2. The CDR3 spans 15 residues. The chain's CDR3 is CASSQTTGGNSPLHF. In nucleotides, the CDR3 is TGCGCCAGCAGCCAAACGACAGGGGGTAATTCACCCCTCCACTTT.

The gene calls are TRBV3-1 (or the pseudogene TRBV3-2) and TRBJ1-6; 7 nucleotides align to TRBD1. V shed 3 bases, J shed 9 bases, and the junction held 5 bases outside the gene matches. The CDR3 sequence is 14 residues long. CDR1 LGHDT and CDR2 YNNKEL come from the germline V gene (reference sequence). The CDR3 is CASSHLTGTSPLHF. CDR3 nucleotide sequence: TGTGCCAGCAGCCACCTGACAGGGACTTCACCCCTCCACTTT.

The V call is TRBV11-2, the J call TRBJ2-7, with TRBD2 identical over 7 bases. V gave up 5 bases and J gave up 3 bases; unmatched junction bases: 4. Germline V gene data show CDR1 as SGHAT and CDR2 as FQNNGV. The CDR3 loop spans 13 amino acids. Here the CDR3 DNA reads TGTGCCAGCAGCGAGAGGACTAGCTACGAGCAGTACTTC. Amino acids: CASSERTSYEQYF.

The chain is built from TRBV21-1 and TRBJ2-7; the table assigns TRBD1, which was not confirmed against the DNA. TRBV21-1 is listed as a pseudogene. This CDR3 has 14 amino acids. CDR3 DNA: TGTGCCAGCAGCACCCGGGACACTCCCTACGAGCAGTACTTC. It translates to CASSTRDTPYEQYF.

CDR3 DNA sequence: TGTGCCAGCCGGGACAGGGAATTTGATGAGCAGTTCTTC. The encoded protein is CASRDREFDEQFF. The chain uses TRBV7-9 and TRBJ2-1; the match to TRBD1 covers 9 bases. Germline CDR1 reads SEHNR; CDR2 reads FQNEAQ (reference sequence). This CDR3 has 13 amino acids. The junction had 7 bases not matched to a gene; V was cut back by 8 bases and J by 8 bases.

The chain employs TRBV7-9 and TRBJ1-2, with D unresolved. Trimming removed 1 base at V and 4 bases at J, with 10 bases between. This CDR3 region has 14 residues. From germline, CDR1 is SEHNR and CDR2 FQNEAQ (reference sequence). CDR3 residues: CASSLDGIGYGYTF. CDR3 bases: TGTGCCAGCAGCTTAGACGGGATAGGCTATGGCTACACCTTC.

This chain links TRBV27 with TRBJ2-5, with TRBD1 as a possible D gene (6 bases). CDR1 MNHEY and CDR2 SMNVEV come from the germline V gene (reference sequence). V dropped 6 bases and J dropped 5 bases, with 10 bases sitting between them. The CDR3 is 12 residues long. The CDR3 loop is CASRTGWETQYF. Written as DNA, the CDR3 is TGTGCCAGCAGGACAGGATGGGAGACCCAGTACTTC.

The rearrangement joins TRBV5-1 to TRBJ2-7; D is possibly TRBD1 (5 bases). The germline V gene encodes CDR1 SGHRS and CDR2 YFSETQ. The CDR3 contains 15 residues. Deletions cut 4 bases from V and 4 bases from J, with 18 bases between. CDR3 sequence: CASSLTGTIGYEQYF. The DNA of the CDR3 is TGCGCCAGCAGCCTAACAGGTACAATAGGGTACGAGCAGTACTTC.

The chain has TRBV7-2 and TRBJ2-1, with 9 bases identical to TRBD2. CDR3 length: 19 amino acids. CDR1 is SGHTA and CDR2 is FQGNSA in the germline V gene. The V gene end was trimmed by 5 bases and the J gene end by 10 bases; junction bases not matched to a gene: 24. CDR3 loop: CASSTSGTSSDPSFREQFF. The CDR3 nucleotides are TGTGCCAGCAGCACATCCGGGACTAGCTCCGACCCCTCCTTTCGGGAGCAGTTCTTC. Full variable domain (rest looked up from reference TRBV7-2 and TRBJ2-1): GAGVSQSPSNKVTEKGKDVELRCDPISGHTALYWYRQSLGQGLEFLIYFQGNSAPDKSGLPSDRFSAERTGGSVSTLTIQRTQQEDSAVYLCASSTSGTSSDPSFREQFFGPGTRLTVL.

The chain is built from TRBV4-3 and TRBJ2-7, with D possibly matching TRBD2 (6 bases). Between the trimmed V and J ends, which lost 2 bases and 4 bases, there was a span of 12 bases. The CDR3 runs 14 residues. Germline V gives CDR1 LGHNA, CDR2 YSLEER. CDR3 sequence reads: CASSQRLVAYEQYF. The CDR3 bases are TGCGCCAGCAGCCAACGACTAGTTGCTTACGAGCAGTACTTC.

CDR3 bases: TGCGCCAGCAGGGGTGGAAGAAACAATGAGCAGTTCTTC. It is translated as CASRGGRNNEQFF. The chain carries TRBV5-1 and TRBJ2-1; D uncertain. V shed 5 bases and J shed 5 bases, with 11 bases lying between them. CDR1 and CDR2 (germline): SGHRS, YFSETQ. The CDR3 loop spans 13 amino acids. The full variable domain, in which reference TRBV5-1 and TRBJ2-1 provide the parts outside the CDR3, is KAGVTQTPRYLIKTRGQQVTLSCSPISGHRSVSWYQQTPGQGLQFLFEYFSETQRNKGNFPGRFSGRQFSNSRSEMNVSTLELGDSALYLCASRGGRNNEQFFGPGTRLTVL.

The chain combines TRBV5-1 with TRBJ1-6; 7 positions agree with TRBD1. The germline V gene encodes CDR1 SGHRS and CDR2 YFSETQ. Losses at the gene ends were 1 base for V and 6 bases for J; bases not matched to a gene: 7. The CDR3 contains 16 residues. In DNA form, the CDR3 reads TGCGCCAGCAGCTTGATACCGGGACAGACTAATTCACCCCTCCACTTT. This sequence encodes CASSLIPGQTNSPLHF. Full variable domain (rest looked up from reference TRBV5-1 and TRBJ1-6): KAGVTQTPRYLIKTRGQQVTLSCSPISGHRSVSWYQQTPGQGLQFLFEYFSETQRNKGNFPGRFSGRQFSNSRSEMNVSTLELGDSALYLCASSLIPGQTNSPLHFGNGTRLTVT.

This clone has only one observation. The chain combines TRBV6-4 with TRBJ2-5, with 7 bases that match TRBD2. The CDR3 runs to 13 residues. After removal of 3 bases from V and 4 bases from J, the junction contained 2 bases not matched to a gene. From germline, CDR1 is MRHNA and CDR2 SNTAGT. The CDR3 DNA reads as TGTGCCAGCAGTGAAGGCGGGGGAGAGACCCAGTACTTC. The encoded protein is CASSEGGGETQYF.

The V gene is TRBV12-3 or TRBV12-4, the J gene TRBJ1-2, with D perhaps matching TRBD1 (6 bases). The germline V and J ends were trimmed by 3 bases and 8 bases, with 10 bases remaining between them. The CDR3 consists of 12 residues. The CDR3 here is CASSFVQGGYTF. The DNA of the CDR3 is TGTGCCAGCAGTTTTGTACAGGGCGGCTACACCTTC.